This entry lists 2 T cell receptor beta chains sequenced from one sample in a study of blood T cell repertoires in COVID-19. Only in-frame clones appear in the TCRdb table, and some are missing; sequencing was by immunoSEQ multiplex PCR. The table lists roughly 56,000 clones, 75% to 95% of them singletons, with under 7.5% in the top ten. The sequencing input was peripheral blood. The receptors come from a man aged 45-65 years with active COVID-19.

The V call is TRBV7-2, the J call TRBJ2-1; 16 bases line up with TRBD2. The CDR3 is 16 amino acids. CDR1 and CDR2 from the germline V gene are SGHTA and FQGNSA. The V segment lost 4 bases and the J segment 7 bases; nucleotides outside the gene matches: 4. As DNA, the CDR3 is TGTGCCAGCAGCTCGGGACTAGCGGGGGGGCTAAATGAGCAGTTCTTC. It is translated as CASSSGLAGGLNEQFF.

The chain has TRBV7-9 and TRBJ1-5, with 9 bases matching TRBD1. The CDR3 sequence is 16 residues long. Trimming took 1 base from V and 6 from J; bases not matched to a gene: 7. Germline CDR1 SEHNR, CDR2 FQNEAQ (reference sequence). The CDR3 loop is CASSLGPSGQGQPQHF. Here the CDR3 DNA reads TGTGCCAGCAGCTTAGGCCCGTCGGGACAGGGTCAGCCCCAGCATTTT.